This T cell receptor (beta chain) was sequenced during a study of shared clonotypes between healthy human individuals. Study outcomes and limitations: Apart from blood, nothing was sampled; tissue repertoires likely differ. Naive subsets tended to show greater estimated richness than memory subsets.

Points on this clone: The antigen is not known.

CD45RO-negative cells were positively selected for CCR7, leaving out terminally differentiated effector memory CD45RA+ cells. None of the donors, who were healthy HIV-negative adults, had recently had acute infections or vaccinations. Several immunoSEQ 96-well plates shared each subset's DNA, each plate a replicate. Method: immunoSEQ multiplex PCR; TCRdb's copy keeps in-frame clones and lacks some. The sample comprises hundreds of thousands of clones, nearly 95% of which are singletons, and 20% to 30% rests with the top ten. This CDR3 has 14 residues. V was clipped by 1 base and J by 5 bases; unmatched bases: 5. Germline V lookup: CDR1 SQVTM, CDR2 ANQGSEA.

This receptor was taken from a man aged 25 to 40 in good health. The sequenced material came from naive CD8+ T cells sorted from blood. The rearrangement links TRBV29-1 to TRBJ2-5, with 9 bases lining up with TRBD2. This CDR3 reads CSVEGRTSAETQYF. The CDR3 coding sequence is TGCAGCGTTGAAGGTCGGACTAGCGCCGAGACCCAGTACTTC.